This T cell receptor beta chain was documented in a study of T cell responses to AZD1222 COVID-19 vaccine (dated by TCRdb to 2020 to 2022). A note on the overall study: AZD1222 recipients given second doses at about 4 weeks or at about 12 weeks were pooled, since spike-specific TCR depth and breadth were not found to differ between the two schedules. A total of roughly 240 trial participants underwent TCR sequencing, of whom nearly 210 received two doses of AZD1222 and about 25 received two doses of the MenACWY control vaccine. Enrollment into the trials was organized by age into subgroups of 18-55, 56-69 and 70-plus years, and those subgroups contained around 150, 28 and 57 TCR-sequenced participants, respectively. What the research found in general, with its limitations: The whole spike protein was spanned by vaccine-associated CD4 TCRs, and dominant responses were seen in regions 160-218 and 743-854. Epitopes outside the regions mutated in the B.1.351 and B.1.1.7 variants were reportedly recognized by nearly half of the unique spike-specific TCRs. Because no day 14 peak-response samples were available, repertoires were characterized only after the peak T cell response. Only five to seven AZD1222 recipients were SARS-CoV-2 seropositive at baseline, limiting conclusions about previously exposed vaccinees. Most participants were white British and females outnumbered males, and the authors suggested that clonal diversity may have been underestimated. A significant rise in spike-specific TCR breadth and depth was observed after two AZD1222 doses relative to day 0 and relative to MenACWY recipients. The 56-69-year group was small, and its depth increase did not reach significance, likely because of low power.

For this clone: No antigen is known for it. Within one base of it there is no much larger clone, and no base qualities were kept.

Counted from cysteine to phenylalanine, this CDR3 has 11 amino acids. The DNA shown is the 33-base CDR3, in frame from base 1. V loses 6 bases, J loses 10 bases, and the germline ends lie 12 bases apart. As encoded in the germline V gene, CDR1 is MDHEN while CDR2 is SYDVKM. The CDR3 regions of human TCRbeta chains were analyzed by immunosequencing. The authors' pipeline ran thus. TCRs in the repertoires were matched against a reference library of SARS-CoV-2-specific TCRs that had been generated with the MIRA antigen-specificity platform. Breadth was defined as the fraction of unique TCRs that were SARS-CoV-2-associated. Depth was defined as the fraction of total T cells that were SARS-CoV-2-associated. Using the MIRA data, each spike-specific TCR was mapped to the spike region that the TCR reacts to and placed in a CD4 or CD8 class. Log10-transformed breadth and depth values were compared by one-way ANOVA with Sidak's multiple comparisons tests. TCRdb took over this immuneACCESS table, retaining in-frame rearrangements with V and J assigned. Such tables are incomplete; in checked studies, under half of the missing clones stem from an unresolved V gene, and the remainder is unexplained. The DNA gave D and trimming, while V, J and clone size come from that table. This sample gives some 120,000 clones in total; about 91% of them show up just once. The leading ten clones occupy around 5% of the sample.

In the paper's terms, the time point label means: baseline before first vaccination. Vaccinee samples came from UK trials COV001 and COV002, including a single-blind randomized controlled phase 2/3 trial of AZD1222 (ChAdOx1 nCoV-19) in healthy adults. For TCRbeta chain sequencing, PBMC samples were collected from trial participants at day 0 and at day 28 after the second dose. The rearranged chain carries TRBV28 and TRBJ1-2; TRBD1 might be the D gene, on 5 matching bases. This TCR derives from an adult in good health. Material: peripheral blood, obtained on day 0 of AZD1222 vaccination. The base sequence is TGTGCCAGCAGAGGGGATGGATTCTACACCTTC. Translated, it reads CASRGDGFYTF.